This entry describes one T cell receptor (beta chain). Its antigen remains unidentified. Assay: immunoSEQ multiplex PCR; the TCRdb copy retains only in-frame clones and omits some. The table includes about 980,000 clones, over 75% detected once. Germline CDR1 and CDR2: LNHDA and SQIVND (reference sequence). CDR3 length: 13 amino acids. V dropped 3 bases and J dropped 5; count of bases not matched to a gene: 4. These data belong to a study of shared clonotypes between healthy human individuals. Study summary: Aged between 18 and 49, the donors were a couple of women and a few men.

Whole-study results and caveats: Non-shared clonotypes displayed generation probabilities falling below those of clonotypes present in all four donors. Sampling covered nothing but blood. Tissue TCR repertoires likely differ from those found in blood. The rarefaction results pointed to incomplete sorted-subset sequencing despite large depth.

This sequence was found in a man between 18 and 29 years old in good health. The sequencing input was memory CD4+ T cells sorted from blood. As for subset: CD45RA-negative fraction. The rearrangement joins TRBV19 to TRBJ2-7; the match to TRBD1 covers 7 bases. The CDR3 reads CASSIIRGNEQYF. Here the CDR3 DNA reads TGTGCCAGTAGTATCATCAGGGGGAACGAGCAGTACTTC.